This T cell receptor beta chain was profiled in a study of T cells in Graves' hyperthyroidism and ophthalmopathy. TCR beta CDR3 sequences were amplified from RNA transcripts. Researchers ran a first-round RT-PCR on the TCR CDR3 using the HTBI primer set. TCRdb independently ran MiXCR on the multiplex PCR reads; one entry per CDR3 protein. The sample yields about 740,000 distinct CDR3 sequences, 14% seen once. Hyperthyroidism, newly diagnosed and lasting under 2 months, affected patients aged 18 to 65. This clonotype came up many times. CDR1 SGHDT and CDR2 YYEEEE come from the germline V gene. V gave up 0 bases and J gave up 9 bases; unmatched junction bases: 7. There are 15 residues in the CDR3.

The chain uses TRBV5-6 and TRBJ2-1; the match to TRBD2 covers 9 bases. The material sequenced was blood. This TCR was sampled from a woman between 18 and 29 years old with Graves' hyperthyroidism. DNA for the CDR3: TGTGCCAGCAGCTTGGTGGGTAGCGGGAGTAGTGAGCAGTTCTTC. It translates to CASSLVGSGSSEQFF.